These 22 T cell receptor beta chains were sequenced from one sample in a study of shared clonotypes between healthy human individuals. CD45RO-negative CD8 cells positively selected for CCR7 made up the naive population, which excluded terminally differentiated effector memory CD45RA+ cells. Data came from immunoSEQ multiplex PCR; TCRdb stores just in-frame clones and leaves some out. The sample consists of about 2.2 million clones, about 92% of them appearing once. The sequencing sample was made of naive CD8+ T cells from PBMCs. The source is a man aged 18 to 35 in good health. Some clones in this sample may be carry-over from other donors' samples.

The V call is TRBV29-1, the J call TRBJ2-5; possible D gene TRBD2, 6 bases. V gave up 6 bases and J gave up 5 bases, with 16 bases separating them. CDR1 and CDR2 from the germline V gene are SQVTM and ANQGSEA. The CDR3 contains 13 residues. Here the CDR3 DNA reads TGCAGCGTCACGGACGGTGGAGGGGAGACCCAGTACTTC. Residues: CSVTDGGGETQYF.

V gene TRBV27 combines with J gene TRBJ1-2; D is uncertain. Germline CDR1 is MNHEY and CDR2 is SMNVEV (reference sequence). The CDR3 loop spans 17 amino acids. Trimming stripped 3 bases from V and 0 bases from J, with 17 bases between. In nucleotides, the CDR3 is TGTGCCAGCAGTTTCCAGGCGTCAAATCTTGCTAACTATGGCTACACCTTC. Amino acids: CASSFQASNLANYGYTF.

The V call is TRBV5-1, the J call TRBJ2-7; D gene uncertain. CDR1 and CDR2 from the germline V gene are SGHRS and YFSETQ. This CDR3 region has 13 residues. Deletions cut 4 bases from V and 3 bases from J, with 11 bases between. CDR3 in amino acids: CASSLTHLYEQYF. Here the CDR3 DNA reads TGCGCCAGCAGCCTCACACACCTCTACGAGCAGTACTTC.

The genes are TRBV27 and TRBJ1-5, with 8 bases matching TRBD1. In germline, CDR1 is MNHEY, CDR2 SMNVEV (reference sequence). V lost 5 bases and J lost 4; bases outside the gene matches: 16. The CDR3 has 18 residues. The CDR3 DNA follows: TGTGCCAGCAGTGCCTATCTCCAAGGACAGGGAAAAAATCAGCCCCAGCATTTT. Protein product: CASSAYLQGQGKNQPQHF.

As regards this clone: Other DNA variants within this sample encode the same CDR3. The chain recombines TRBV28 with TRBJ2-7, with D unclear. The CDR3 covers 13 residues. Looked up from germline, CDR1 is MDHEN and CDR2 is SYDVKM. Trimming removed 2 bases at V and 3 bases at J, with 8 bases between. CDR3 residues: CASSLRTLYEQYF. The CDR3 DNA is TGTGCCAGCAGTTTAAGGACCCTCTACGAGCAGTACTTC.

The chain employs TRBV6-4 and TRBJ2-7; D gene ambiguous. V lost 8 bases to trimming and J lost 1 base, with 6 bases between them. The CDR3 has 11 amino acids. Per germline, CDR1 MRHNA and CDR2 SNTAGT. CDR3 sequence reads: CASAESYEQYF. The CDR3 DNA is TGTGCCAGCGCCGAATCCTACGAGCAGTACTTC.

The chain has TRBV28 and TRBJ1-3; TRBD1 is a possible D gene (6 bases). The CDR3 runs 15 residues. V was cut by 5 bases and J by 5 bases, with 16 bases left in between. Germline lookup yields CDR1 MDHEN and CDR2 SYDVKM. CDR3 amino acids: CASSTGTLGRNTIYF. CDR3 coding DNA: TGTGCCAGCAGTACCGGGACACTGGGCCGAAACACCATATATTTT. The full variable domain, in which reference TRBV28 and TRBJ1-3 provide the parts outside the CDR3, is DVKVTQSSRYLVKRTGEKVFLECVQDMDHENMFWYRQDPGLGLRLIYFSYDVKMKEKGDIPEGYSVSREKKERFSLILESASTNQTSMYLCASSTGTLGRNTIYFGEGSWLTVV.

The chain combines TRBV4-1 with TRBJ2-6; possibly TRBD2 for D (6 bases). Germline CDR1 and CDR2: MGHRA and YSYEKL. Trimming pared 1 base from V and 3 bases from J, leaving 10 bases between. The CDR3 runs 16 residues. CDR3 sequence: CASSQAAGSGANVLTF. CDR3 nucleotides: TGCGCCAGCAGCCAAGCCGCGGGGAGTGGGGCCAACGTCCTGACTTTC.

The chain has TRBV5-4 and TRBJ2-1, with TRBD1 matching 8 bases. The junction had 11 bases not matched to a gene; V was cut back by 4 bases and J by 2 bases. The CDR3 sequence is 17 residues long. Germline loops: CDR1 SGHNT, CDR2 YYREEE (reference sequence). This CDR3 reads CASSQPLSDRAYNEQFF. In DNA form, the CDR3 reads TGTGCCAGCAGCCAGCCCCTATCGGACAGGGCCTACAATGAGCAGTTCTTC.

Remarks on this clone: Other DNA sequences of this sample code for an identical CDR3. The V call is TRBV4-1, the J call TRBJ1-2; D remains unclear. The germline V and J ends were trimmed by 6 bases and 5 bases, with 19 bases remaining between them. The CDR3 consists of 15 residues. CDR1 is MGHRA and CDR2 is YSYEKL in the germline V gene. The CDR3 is CASRPSDLDAYGYTF. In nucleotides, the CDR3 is TGCGCCAGCAGGCCTTCGGACTTGGACGCTTATGGCTACACCTTC.

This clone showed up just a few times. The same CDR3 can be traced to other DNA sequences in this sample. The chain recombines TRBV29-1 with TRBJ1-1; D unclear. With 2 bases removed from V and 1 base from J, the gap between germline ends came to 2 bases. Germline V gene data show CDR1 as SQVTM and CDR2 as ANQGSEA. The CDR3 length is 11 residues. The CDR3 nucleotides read TGCAGCGTTGAACAGAACACTGAAGCTTTCTTT. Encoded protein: CSVEQNTEAFF.

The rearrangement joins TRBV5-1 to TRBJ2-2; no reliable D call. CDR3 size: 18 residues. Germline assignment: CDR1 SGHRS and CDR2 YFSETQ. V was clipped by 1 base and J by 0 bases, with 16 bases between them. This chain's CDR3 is CASSLLARRSPNTGELFF. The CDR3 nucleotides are TGCGCCAGCAGCTTGTTGGCCAGGAGATCCCCGAACACCGGGGAGCTGTTTTTT. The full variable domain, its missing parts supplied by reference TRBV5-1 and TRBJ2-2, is KAGVTQTPRYLIKTRGQQVTLSCSPISGHRSVSWYQQTPGQGLQFLFEYFSETQRNKGNFPGRFSGRQFSNSRSEMNVSTLELGDSALYLCASSLLARRSPNTGELFFGEGSRLTVL.

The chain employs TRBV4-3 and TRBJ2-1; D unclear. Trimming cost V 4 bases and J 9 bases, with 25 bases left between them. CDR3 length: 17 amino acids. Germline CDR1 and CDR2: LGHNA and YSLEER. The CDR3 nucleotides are TGCGCCAGCAGCCTCCTATCGGGCCAAGCCGCGGTGAGTGAGCAGTTCTTC. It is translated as CASSLLSGQAAVSEQFF.

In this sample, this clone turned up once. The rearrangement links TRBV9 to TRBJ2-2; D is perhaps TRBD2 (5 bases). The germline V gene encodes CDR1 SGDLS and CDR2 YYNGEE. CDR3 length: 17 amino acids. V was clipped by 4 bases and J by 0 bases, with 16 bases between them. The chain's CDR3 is CASSQPGSAANTGELFF. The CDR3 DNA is TGTGCCAGCAGCCAACCGGGGTCCGCGGCGAACACCGGGGAGCTGTTTTTT.

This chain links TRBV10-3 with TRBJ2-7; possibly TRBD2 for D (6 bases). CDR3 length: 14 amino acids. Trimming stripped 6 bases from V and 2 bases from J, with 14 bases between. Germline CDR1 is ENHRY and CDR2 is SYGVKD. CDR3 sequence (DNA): TGTGCCATCAGCGTGACCGGGGGAGCCTACGAGCAGTACTTC. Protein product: CAISVTGGAYEQYF.

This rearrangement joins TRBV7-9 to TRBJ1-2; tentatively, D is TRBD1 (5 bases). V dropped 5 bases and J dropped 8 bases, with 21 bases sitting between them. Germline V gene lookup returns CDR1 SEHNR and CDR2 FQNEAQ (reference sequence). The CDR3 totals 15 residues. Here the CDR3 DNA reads TGTGCCAGCAGCCGGGACGAGAGGATCCTAGGGGGCTACACCTTC. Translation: CASSRDERILGGYTF. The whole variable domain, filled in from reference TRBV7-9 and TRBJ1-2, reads DTGVSQNPRHKITKRGQNVTFRCDPISEHNRLYWYRQTLGQGPEFLTYFQNEAQLEKSRLLSDRFSAERPKGSFSTLEIQRTEQGDSAMYLCASSRDERILGGYTFGSGTRLTVV.

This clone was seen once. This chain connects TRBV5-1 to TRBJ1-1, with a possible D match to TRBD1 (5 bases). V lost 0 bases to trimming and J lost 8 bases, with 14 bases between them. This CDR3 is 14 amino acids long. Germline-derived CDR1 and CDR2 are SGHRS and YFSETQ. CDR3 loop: CASSLGGLAAEAFF. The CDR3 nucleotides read TGCGCCAGCAGCTTGGGGGGCTTGGCAGCCGAAGCTTTCTTT. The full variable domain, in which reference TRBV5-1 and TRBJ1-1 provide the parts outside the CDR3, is KAGVTQTPRYLIKTRGQQVTLSCSPISGHRSVSWYQQTPGQGLQFLFEYFSETQRNKGNFPGRFSGRQFSNSRSEMNVSTLELGDSALYLCASSLGGLAAEAFFGQGTRLTVV.

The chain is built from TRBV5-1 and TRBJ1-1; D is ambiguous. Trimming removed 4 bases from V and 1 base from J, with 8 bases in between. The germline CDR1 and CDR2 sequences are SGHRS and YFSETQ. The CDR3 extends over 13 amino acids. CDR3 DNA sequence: TGCGCCAGCAGCCCCCGGGGGAACACTGAAGCTTTCTTT. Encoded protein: CASSPRGNTEAFF.

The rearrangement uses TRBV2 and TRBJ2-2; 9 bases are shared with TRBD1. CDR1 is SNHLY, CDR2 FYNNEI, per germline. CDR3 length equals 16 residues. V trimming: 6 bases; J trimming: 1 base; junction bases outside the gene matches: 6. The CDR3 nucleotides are TGTGCCAGCAGGCCCGGGACAGGGAAGAACACCGGGGAGCTGTTTTTT. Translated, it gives CASRPGTGKNTGELFF.

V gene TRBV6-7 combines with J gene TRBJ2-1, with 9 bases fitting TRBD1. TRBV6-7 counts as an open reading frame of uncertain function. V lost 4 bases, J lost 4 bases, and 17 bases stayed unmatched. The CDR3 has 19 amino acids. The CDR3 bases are TGTGCCAGCAGTTCCGCGGCCCTTCCGGGACAGGGCGAGTACAATGAGCAGTTCTTC. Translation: CASSSAALPGQGEYNEQFF.

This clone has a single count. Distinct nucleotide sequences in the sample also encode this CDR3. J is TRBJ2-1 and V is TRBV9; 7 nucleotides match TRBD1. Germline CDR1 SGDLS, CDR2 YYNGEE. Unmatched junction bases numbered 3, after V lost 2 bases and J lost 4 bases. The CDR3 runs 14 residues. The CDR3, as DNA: TGTGCCAGCAGCGTCTCGGGACAGTACAATGAGCAGTTCTTC. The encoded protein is CASSVSGQYNEQFF. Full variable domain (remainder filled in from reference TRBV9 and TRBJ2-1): DSGVTQTPKHLITATGQRVTLRCSPRSGDLSVYWYQQSLDQGLQFLIQYYNGEERAKGNILERFSAQQFPDLHSELNLSSLELGDSALYFCASSVSGQYNEQFFGPGTRLTVL.

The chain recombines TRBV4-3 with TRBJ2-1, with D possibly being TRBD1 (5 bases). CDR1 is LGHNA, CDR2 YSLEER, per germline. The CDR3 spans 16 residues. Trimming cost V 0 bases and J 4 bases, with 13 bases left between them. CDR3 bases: TGCGCCAGCAGCCAAGATATGATTGGGGCGTACAATGAGCAGTTCTTC. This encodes CASSQDMIGAYNEQFF.